This T cell receptor beta chain originates from a study of blood T cell repertoires in COVID-19. Looking at the study overall: The samples span acute and convalescent COVID-19 from the United States, Italy and Spain. T cells, B-cell-depleted T cells, or PBMCs provided the cDNA or gDNA that served as material.

Authors' processing steps: Counts of nucleated cells, estimated from reference gene primer amplification, were obtained. Profiling relied on immunoSEQ multiplex PCR, and the TCRdb table lists in-frame clones only, not all of them. Clone size and the V and J calls come from that table; the DNA yielded D and trimming. This sample has under 85,000 clones, with over 70% found just once. The V segment lost 4 bases and the J segment 9 bases; nucleotides outside the gene matches: 4. Germline loops: CDR1 LNHDA, CDR2 SQIVND (reference sequence). The CDR3 runs 14 residues. The clonotype was recovered from a man older than 75 with active or convalescent COVID-19. The chain joins TRBV19 to TRBJ1-6, with TRBD1 matching 9 bases. The sequenced material came from peripheral blood. In DNA, the CDR3 is TGTGCCAGTAGTAACCGGGACAGGGTTTCACCCCTCCACTTT. This encodes CASSNRDRVSPLHF.